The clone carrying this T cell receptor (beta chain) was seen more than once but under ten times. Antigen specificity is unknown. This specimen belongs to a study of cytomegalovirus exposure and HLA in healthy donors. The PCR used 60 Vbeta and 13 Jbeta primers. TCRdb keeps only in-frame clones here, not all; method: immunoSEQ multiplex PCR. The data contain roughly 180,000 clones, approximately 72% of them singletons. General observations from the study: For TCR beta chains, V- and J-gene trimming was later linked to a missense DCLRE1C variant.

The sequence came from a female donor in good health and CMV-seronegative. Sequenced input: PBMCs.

CDR3 nucleotide sequence: TGTGCCAGCAGCCCCCCCGGGGAGTTTGGGAACGAGCAGTACTTC. It encodes CASSPPGEFGNEQYF. The rearrangement uses TRBV7-2 and TRBJ2-7; D possibly corresponds to TRBD2 (5 bases). Germline assignment: CDR1 SGHTA and CDR2 FQGNSA. V was shortened by 5 bases and J by 5 bases, with 19 bases between the two germline ends. This CDR3 has 15 residues.